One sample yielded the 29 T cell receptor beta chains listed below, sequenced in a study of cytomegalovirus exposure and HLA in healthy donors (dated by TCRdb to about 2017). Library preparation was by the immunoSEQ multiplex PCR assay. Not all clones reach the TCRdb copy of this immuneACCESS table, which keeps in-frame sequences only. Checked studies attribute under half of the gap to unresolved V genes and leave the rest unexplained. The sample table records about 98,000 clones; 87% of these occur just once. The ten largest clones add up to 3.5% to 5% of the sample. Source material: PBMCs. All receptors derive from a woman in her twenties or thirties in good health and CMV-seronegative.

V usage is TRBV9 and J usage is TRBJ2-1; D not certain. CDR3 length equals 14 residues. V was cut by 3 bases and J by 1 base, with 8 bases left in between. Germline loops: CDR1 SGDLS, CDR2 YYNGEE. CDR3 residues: CASSARWSYNEQFF. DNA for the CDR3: TGTGCCAGCAGCGCTCGGTGGTCCTACAATGAGCAGTTCTTC.

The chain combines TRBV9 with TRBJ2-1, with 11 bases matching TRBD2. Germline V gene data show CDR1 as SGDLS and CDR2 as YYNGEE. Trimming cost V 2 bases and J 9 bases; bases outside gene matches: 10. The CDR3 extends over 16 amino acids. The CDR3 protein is CASSVELAGGSSEQFF. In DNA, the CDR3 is TGTGCCAGCAGCGTCGAGCTAGCGGGGGGAAGTAGTGAGCAGTTCTTC.

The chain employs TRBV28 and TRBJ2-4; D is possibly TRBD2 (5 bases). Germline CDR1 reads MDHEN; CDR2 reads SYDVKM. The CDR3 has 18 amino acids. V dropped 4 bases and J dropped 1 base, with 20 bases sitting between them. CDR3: CASSSFMTRPGAKNIQYF. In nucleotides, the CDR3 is TGTGCCAGCAGTTCGTTCATGACTCGTCCGGGGGCCAAAAACATTCAGTACTTC.

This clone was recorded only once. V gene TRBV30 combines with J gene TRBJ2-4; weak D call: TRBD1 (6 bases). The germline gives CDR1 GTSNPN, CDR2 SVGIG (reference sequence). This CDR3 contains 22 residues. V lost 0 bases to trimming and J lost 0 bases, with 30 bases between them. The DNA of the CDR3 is TGTGCCTGGAGTGTCTGGGGGCTGGGGGCTAGTCCTCTTTTCATAGCCAAAAACATTCAGTACTTC. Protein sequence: CAWSVWGLGASPLFIAKNIQYF.

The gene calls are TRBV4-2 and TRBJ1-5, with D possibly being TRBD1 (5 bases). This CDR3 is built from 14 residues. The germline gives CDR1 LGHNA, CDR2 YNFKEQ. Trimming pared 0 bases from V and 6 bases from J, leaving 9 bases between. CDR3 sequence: CASSQDLQGQPQHF. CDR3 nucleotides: TGTGCCAGCAGCCAAGATCTCCAGGGTCAGCCCCAGCATTTT.

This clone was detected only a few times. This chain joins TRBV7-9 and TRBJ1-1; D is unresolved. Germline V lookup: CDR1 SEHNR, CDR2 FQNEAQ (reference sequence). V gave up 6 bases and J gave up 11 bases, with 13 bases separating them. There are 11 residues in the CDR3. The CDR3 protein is CASSLAGGAFF. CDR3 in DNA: TGTGCCAGCAGTCTAGCGGGCGGGGCTTTCTTT.

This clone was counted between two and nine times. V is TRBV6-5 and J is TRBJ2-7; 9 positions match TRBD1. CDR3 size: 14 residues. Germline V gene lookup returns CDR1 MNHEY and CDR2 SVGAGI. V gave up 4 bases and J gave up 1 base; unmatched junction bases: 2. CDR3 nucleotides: TGTGCCAGCAGTTCGACAGGGGGGTCCTACGAGCAGTACTTC. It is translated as CASSSTGGSYEQYF.

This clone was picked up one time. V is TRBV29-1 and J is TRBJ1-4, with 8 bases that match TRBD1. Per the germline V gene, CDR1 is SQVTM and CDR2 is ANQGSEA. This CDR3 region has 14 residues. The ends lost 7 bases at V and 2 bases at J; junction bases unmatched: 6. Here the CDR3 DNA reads TGCAGCGCCGGCAACAGGGGGACTAATGAAAAACTGTTTTTT. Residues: CSAGNRGTNEKLFF.

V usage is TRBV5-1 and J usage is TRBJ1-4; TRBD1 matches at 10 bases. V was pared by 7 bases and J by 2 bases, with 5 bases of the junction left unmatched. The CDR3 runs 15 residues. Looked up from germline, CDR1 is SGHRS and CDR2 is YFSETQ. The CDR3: CASSGTGATNEKLFF. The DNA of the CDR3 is TGCGCCAGCTCCGGGACAGGGGCGACTAATGAAAAACTGTTTTTT.

The CDR3 protein is CASGPSPWEYTEAFF. The CDR3 region has the DNA TGCGCCAGCGGCCCCTCGCCCTGGGAGTACACTGAAGCTTTCTTT. The V call is TRBV5-1, the J call TRBJ1-1, with D unclear. The CDR3 is 15 residues long. V gave up 7 bases and J gave up 3 bases, with 19 bases separating them. Germline V gene lookup returns CDR1 SGHRS and CDR2 YFSETQ.

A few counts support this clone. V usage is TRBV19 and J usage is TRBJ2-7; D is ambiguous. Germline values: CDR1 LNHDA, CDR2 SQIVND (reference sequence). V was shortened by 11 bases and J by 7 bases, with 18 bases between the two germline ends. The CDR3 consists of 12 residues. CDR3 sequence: CAGVRGSWEQYF. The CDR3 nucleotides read TGTGCCGGAGTACGAGGTAGTTGGGAGCAGTACTTC. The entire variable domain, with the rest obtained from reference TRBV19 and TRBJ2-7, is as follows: DGGITQSPKYLFRKEGQNVTLSCEQNLNHDAMYWYRQDPGQGLRLIYYSQIVNDFQKGDIAEGYSVSREKKESFPLTVTSAQKNPTAFYLCAGVRGSWEQYFGPGTRLTVT.

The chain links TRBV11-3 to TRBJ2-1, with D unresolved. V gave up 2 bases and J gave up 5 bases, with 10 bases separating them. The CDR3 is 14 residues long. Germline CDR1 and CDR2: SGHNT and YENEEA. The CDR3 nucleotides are TGTGCCAGCAGCTTATTAGGAGCGCACAATGAGCAGTTCTTC. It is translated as CASSLLGAHNEQFF.

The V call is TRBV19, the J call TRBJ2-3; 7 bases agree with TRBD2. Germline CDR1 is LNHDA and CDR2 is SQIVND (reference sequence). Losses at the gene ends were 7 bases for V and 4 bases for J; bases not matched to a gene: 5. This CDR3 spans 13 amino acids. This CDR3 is CASKTSQADTQYF. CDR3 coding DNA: TGTGCCAGTAAGACTAGCCAGGCAGATACGCAGTATTTT.

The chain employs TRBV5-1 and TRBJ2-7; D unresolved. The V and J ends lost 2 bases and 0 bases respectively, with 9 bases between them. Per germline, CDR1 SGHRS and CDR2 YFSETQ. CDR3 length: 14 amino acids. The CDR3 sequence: CASSFIPDSYEQYF. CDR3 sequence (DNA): TGCGCCAGCAGCTTCATTCCAGACTCCTACGAGCAGTACTTC. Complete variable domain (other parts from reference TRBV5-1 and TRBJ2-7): KAGVTQTPRYLIKTRGQQVTLSCSPISGHRSVSWYQQTPGQGLQFLFEYFSETQRNKGNFPGRFSGRQFSNSRSEMNVSTLELGDSALYLCASSFIPDSYEQYFGPGTRLTVT.

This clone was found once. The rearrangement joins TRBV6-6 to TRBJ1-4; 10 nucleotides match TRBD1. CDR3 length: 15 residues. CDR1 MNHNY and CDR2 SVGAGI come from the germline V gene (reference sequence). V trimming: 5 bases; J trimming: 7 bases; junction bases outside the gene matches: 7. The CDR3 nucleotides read TGTGCCAGCAGTCGGAAGGGACAGGGGAGTGAAAAACTGTTTTTT. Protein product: CASSRKGQGSEKLFF.

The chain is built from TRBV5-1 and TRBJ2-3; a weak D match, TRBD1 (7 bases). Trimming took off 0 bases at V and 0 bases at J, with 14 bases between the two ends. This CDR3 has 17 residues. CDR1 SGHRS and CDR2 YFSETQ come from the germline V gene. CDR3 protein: CASSLGQGGGSTDTQYF. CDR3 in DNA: TGCGCCAGCAGCTTGGGCCAGGGGGGTGGGAGCACAGATACGCAGTATTTT.

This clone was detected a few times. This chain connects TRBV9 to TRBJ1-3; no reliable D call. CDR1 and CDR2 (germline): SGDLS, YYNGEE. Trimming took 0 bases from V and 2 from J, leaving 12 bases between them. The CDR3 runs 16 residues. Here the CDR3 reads CASSVVSMAAGNTIYF. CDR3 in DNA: TGTGCCAGCAGCGTAGTTTCCATGGCAGCTGGAAACACCATATATTTT.

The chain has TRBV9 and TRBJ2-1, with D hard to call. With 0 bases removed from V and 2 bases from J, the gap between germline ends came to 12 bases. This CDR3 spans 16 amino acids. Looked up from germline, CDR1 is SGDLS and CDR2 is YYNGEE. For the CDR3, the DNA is TGTGCCAGCAGCGTAGAACTTTTGGGCACCTACAATGAGCAGTTCTTC. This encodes CASSVELLGTYNEQFF.

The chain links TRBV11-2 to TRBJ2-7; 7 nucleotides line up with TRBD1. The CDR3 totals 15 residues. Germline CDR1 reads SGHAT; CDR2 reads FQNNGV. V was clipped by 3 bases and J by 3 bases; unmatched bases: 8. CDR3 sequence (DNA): TGTGCCAGCAGCTTGGCCTCCGGGACAGTCTACGAGCAGTACTTC. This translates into CASSLASGTVYEQYF.

As DNA, the CDR3 is TGTGCCAGCAGCTTGGGGCGACACGGTGAGCAGTTCTTC. Translating gives CASSLGRHGEQFF. The chain recombines TRBV5-6 with TRBJ2-1; D remains ambiguous. The ends were cut back, 0 bases at V and 9 bases at J, with 10 bases in the middle. The CDR3 runs to 13 residues. The germline V gene encodes CDR1 SGHDT and CDR2 YYEEEE.

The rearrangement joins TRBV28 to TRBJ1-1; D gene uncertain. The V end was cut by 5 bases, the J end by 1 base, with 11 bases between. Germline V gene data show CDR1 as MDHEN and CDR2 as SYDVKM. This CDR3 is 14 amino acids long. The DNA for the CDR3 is TGTGCCAGCAGTCTCCCCACGGGGAACACTGAAGCTTTCTTT. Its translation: CASSLPTGNTEAFF.

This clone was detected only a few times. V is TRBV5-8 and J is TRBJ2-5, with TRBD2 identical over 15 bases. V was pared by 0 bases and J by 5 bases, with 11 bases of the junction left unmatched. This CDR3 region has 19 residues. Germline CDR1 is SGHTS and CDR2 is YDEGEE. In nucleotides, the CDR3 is TGTGCCAGCAGCTTGGGAACGGGGACTAGCGGGGGGTACCCGGAGACCCAGTACTTC. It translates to CASSLGTGTSGGYPETQYF. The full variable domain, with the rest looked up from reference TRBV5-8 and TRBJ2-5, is EAGVTQSPTHLIKTRGQQATLRCSPISGHTSVYWYQQALGLGLQFLLWYDEGEERNRGNFPPRFSGRQFPNYSSELNVNALELEDSALYLCASSLGTGTSGGYPETQYFGPGTRLLVL.

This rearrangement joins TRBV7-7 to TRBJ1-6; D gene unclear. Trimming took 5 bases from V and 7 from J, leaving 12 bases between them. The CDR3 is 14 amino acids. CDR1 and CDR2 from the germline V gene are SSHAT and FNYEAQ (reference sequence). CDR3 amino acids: CASSLSGENSPLHF. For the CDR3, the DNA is TGTGCCAGCAGCCTCAGTGGAGAGAATTCACCCCTCCACTTT.

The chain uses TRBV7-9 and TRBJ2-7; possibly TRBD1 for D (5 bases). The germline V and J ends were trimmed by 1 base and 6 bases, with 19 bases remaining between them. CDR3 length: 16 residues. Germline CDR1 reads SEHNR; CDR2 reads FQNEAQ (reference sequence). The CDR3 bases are TGTGCCAGCAGCTTAGAGGGGTCAGGGTGGCCCTTCGAGCAGTACTTC. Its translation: CASSLEGSGWPFEQYF.

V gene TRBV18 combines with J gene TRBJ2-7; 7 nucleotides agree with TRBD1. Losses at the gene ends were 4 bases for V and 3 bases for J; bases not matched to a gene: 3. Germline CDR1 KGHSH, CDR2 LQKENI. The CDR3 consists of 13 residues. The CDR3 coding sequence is TGTGCCAGCTCACAGGACAGGAGCTACGAGCAGTACTTC. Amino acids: CASSQDRSYEQYF.

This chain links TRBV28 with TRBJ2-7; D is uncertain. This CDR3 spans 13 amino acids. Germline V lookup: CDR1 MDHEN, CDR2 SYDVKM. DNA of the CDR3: TGTGCGGCAGGTCCCTTTCACAGCTACGAGCAGTACTTC. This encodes CAAGPFHSYEQYF. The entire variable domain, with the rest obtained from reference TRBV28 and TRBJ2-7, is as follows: DVKVTQSSRYLVKRTGEKVFLECVQDMDHENMFWYRQDPGLGLRLIYFSYDVKMKEKGDIPEGYSVSREKKERFSLILESASTNQTSMYLCAAGPFHSYEQYFGPGTRLTVT.

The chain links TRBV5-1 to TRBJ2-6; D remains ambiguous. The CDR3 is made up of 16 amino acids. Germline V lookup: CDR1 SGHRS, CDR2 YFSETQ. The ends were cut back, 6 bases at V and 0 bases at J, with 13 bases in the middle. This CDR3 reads CASTTTVGSGANVLTF. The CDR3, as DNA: TGCGCCAGCACCACCACGGTTGGCTCTGGGGCCAACGTCCTGACTTTC.

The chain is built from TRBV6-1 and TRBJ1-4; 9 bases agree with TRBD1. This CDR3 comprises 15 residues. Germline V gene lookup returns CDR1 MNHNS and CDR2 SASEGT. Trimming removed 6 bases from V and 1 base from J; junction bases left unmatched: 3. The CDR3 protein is CASSLGQGTNEKLFF. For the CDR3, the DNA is TGTGCCAGCAGCCTGGGACAGGGAACTAATGAAAAACTGTTTTTT.

As DNA, the CDR3 is TGTGCCAGTAGTTCACACAGGGGTTTAAACCACGAGCAGTACTTC. This encodes CASSSHRGLNHEQYF. The chain carries TRBV19 and TRBJ2-7, with TRBD1 matching 7 bases. Germline loops: CDR1 LNHDA, CDR2 SQIVND (reference sequence). J lost 5 bases, V lost 5 bases, and 12 bases had no gene match. The CDR3 has 15 amino acids.